This TCR beta chain was retrieved from a study of blood T cells in healthy people across ages (dated by TCRdb to the mid-2010s). About the investigation overall: In model experiments, template switching captured about one uniquely barcoded TCR beta cDNA molecule for every two T cells. Using deep sequencing normalized with unique cDNA molecular identifiers, the study measured how TCR beta repertoire diversity changes with age. Donors were grouped into four age groups: young (average 16 years), middle-aged (under 40), aged (62) and long-lived (82). To avoid experimental bias, donors of different ages were spread randomly across the sequencing lanes. Two additional independent replicas of 1 million unique cDNA reads from the same blood draw were analyzed for two donors (one aged 18 to 29 and one aged 80 or older).

The CDR3, from cysteine to phenylalanine, totals 14 residues. Only the CDR3 DNA stays, 42 bases, in frame from base 1. As encoded in the germline V gene, CDR1 is SGDLS while CDR2 is YYNGEE. Trimming takes 6 bases from V and 5 bases from J, and the germline ends sit 18 bases apart. Overall study results and their limits: Since profiling was done on bulk unsorted PBMCs, naive and antigen-experienced compartments could not be conclusively compared. Observed TCR beta diversity per million T cells fell roughly linearly with age, and a significant reduction was already apparent by age around 44. Compared with the aged group, the long-lived group had more naive CD4+ T cells, fewer expanded clones and increased TCR diversity, suggesting age selection. There was a strong correlation between observed TCR beta diversity and the percentage of naive T cells measured by flow cytometry. Because the CMV infection status of the donors was unknown, age-related changes in expanded clonotypes may potentially have been confounded. Total diversity estimates from one million sequenced T cells were considered lower bounds and underestimates.

Donors were 40 or so systemically healthy Caucasian individuals from Russia aged 6 to 90 years. Each donor gave around 9.9 milliliters of peripheral blood, collected into EDTA-treated Vacutainer tubes. Ficoll-Paque density-gradient centrifugation was used to isolate PBMCs, with at least 6 million per sample. Total RNA was extracted from PBMCs with Trizol reagent, with at least 5 micrograms obtained per sample. For every donor, an aliquot of PBMCs went through flow cytometry to measure the percentages of naive CD45RAhigh/CD27high T cells. Library preparation was by 5' RACE. This sample was sequenced with an Illumina HiSeq 2500. A second PCR of roughly 6 to 11 cycles was run with a J-beta primer mix and a sample-barcoded 5' primer. A template-switch 5' adaptor carrying 12 random nucleotides introduced a unique molecular identifier onto each TCR beta cDNA molecule. Each sample yielded at least 2.5 million CDR3-containing paired-end reads. First-strand cDNA synthesis was performed from all RNA using the Mint cDNA synthesis kit, with priming by a TRBC-specific oligonucleotide. All cDNA was treated with uracil-DNA glycosylase and then went through a first 18-cycle PCR with the universal primers M1SS and BC2_uni_R. The original pipeline was this. For normalization, 1 million high-quality reads, each with a distinct molecular identifier, were randomly selected from each sample. Instead of being binned into consensus sequences, reads that shared molecular identifiers were thrown out. MiTCR, set to a Q25 quality threshold and the strictest error-elimination algorithm, was used for CDR3 identification, clonotype clustering and error correction. A nonparametric unseen species model with Euler transformation was used to estimate a lower bound on total TCR beta diversity. The raw public data were reprocessed by TCRdb itself: fastp quality trimming at Q25, MiXCR clonotype calling, in-frame beta chains only. Rows merge per CDR3 protein into single entries with the most common DNA and genes. In this record, the V and J calls reflect TCRdb's handling and not the investigators' own analysis. The sample records about 1.6 million distinct CDR3 sequences, about 31% of which are singletons. The ten largest account for roughly 10% of the sample.

With respect to this clonotype: Its antigen remains undetermined. No much larger clone exists at a distance of one base, and base qualities are not known.

The sequencing input was blood. The clonotype originates from a woman in her thirties in good health. Recombination joined TRBV9 with TRBJ2-7, and perhaps TRBD2 as D gene, on 6 matching bases. This receptor carries the CDR3 CASTEGSGDDEQYF. The nucleotide sequence reads as follows: TGTGCCAGCACCGAAGGTAGCGGAGATGACGAGCAGTACTTC.